Sequencing of this T cell receptor beta chain was carried out in a study of blood T cell repertoires in COVID-19. Study as a whole: Italy, Spain and the United States were the sources of the convalescent and acute COVID-19 samples. PBMCs, B-cell-depleted T cells, or T cells were the source of the cDNA or gDNA that made up the material.

As handled by the study authors: Amplified reference gene primers provided the basis for estimating nucleated cell counts. Sequencing was performed with immunoSEQ multiplex PCR; in TCRdb, only in-frame clones are kept and a portion is missing. D and trimming come from the DNA, and the V and J calls and clone size come from that table. Among some 40,000 clones listed, roughly 88% were seen once. The source of this sequence is a human donor in a cohort sampled during active COVID-19. Sequencing used peripheral blood.

This CDR3 is CASTSGSSYNEQFF. The CDR3 coding sequence is TGTGCCAGCACTAGTGGCAGCTCCTACAATGAGCAGTTCTTC. The chain employs TRBV5-6 and TRBJ2-1; D gene unclear. The V end was cut by 6 bases, the J end by 0 bases, with 10 bases between. CDR1 and CDR2 (germline): SGHDT, YYEEEE. CDR3 length equals 14 residues.